The sequence of this TCR beta chain was determined in a study of blood T cell repertoires in COVID-19. Study-level information: Sites in the United States, Italy and Spain provided acute and convalescent COVID-19 samples. PBMCs, B-cell-depleted T cells, or T cells provided the cDNA or gDNA that made up the material.

This clone was observed once. Original processing notes: Counts of nucleated cells, estimated from reference gene primer amplification, were obtained. TCRdb keeps only in-frame clones here, not all; method: immunoSEQ multiplex PCR. Clonal size and the V and J genes are those of that table, whereas D and trimming came from the DNA. The sample yields some 100,000 clones, 85% to 90% seen once. The CDR3 loop spans 15 amino acids. Germline assignment: CDR1 MNHEY and CDR2 SVGAGI. The V end lost 0 bases, the J end lost 3 bases, and 9 bases lay between the germline ends. This TCR came from a human donor with active COVID-19. The donor label of this sample is uncertain. Source material: peripheral blood. This chain uses TRBV6-5 with TRBJ2-1; D not certain. CDR3 amino acids: CASSYSLARYNEQFF. Here the CDR3 DNA reads TGTGCCAGCAGTTACTCGCTGGCCCGCTACAATGAGCAGTTCTTC.